Listed here are 15 T cell receptor beta chains from one sample, sequenced in a study of T cells in women clearing cervical HPV infection. Using immunoSEQ multiplex PCR, the repertoire was profiled, and TCRdb retains in-frame clones only, with some absent. The sample has more than 30,000 clones. Specimen: blood buffy coat. These receptors were taken from a woman between 18 and 70 years old with a cervical HPV16 infection that either progressed to CIN3+ or cleared (not recorded which).

Comments on this clone: The read finishes 3 residues shy of the CDR3 end, and the germline J gene is used to complete it. This chain connects TRBV7-2 to TRBJ1-1; D unresolved. Per the germline V gene, CDR1 is SGHTA and CDR2 is FQGNSA. The CDR3 sequence is 13 residues long. V gave up 5 bases and J gave up 7 bases, with 14 bases separating them. The part of the CDR3 DNA that was read is TGTGCCAGCAGCGACGGTTCAGGATTTGAA. This codes for CASSDGSGFE. The whole CDR3 region reads CASSDGSGFEAFF.

On this clone itself: The CDR3 extends 3 residues past the end of the read, so its final part is completed from the germline J gene. The J gene is TRBJ2-1, the V gene TRBV18; TRBD2 matches 8 bases. Germline CDR1 is KGHSH and CDR2 is LQKENI. V trimming: 3 bases; J trimming: 5 bases; junction bases outside the gene matches: 6. The CDR3 length is 15 residues. CDR3 residues: CASSPALAGHNEQFF. The sequenced CDR3 bases are TGTGCCAGCTCACCGGCCCTAGCGGGTCACAATGAG.

In the case of this clone: The read is 3 residues too short to cover the CDR3 end, so that end is filled in from the germline J gene. The V call is TRBV7-6, the J call TRBJ2-1, with D perhaps matching TRBD1 or TRBD2 (5 bases each). The CDR3 consists of 15 residues. Trimming cost V 1 base and J 7 bases, with 14 bases left between them. Germline V gene data show CDR1 as SGHVS and CDR2 as FNYEAQ. CDR3 protein: CASSLGRQGFNEQFF. The CDR3 DNA, read in part, is TGTGCCAGCAGCTTAGGGAGGCAGGGATTTAATGAG.

About this clone itself: The read stops 3 residues short of the end of the CDR3; the missing end is completed from the germline J gene. The genes are TRBV20-1 and TRBJ2-7; TRBD2 matches 8 bases. CDR3 length: 13 residues. Per the germline V gene, CDR1 is DFQATT and CDR2 is SNEGSKA (reference sequence). J was trimmed by 1 base and V by 5 bases; bases with no gene match: 4. The CDR3 DNA, read in part, is TGCAGTGCTCGGCTAGCGGGTTCCTACGAG. It is translated as CSARLAGSYE. The CDR3 in its entirety is CSARLAGSYEQYF.

The part of the CDR3 DNA that was read is TGCGCCAGCAGCCCCCATCCTAGCGCGCGGTTTGACGAG. Its translation is CASSPHPSARFDE. The complete CDR3 protein is CASSPHPSARFDEQYF. The V call is TRBV5-1, the J call TRBJ2-7, with TRBD2 as a possible D gene (6 bases). The sequence runs out 3 residues before the end of the CDR3; the remainder is reconstructed from the germline J gene. Trimming left V 4 bases short and J 5 bases short, with 22 bases between. Germline V gives CDR1 SGHRS, CDR2 YFSETQ. This CDR3 is built from 16 residues.

Of note for this clone: The CDR3 end is not reached by the read, which stops 3 residues before it; the germline J gene fills it in. J is TRBJ2-5 and V is TRBV5-1, with 9 bases matching TRBD2. There are 17 residues in the CDR3. Germline CDR1 reads SGHRS; CDR2 reads YFSETQ. V lost 0 bases, J lost 4 bases, and 10 bases stayed unmatched. The sequenced CDR3 bases are TGCGCCAGCAGCTTGGCCCGGCTAGCGGGAACTCCAGAGACC. Translating gives CASSLARLAGTPET. The full CDR3 protein reads CASSLARLAGTPETQYF.

Comment on this clone: The read ends 3 residues shy of where the CDR3 ends; the end is completed using the germline J gene. The chain uses TRBV10-3 and TRBJ2-1; 9 bases line up with TRBD2. CDR1 ENHRY and CDR2 SYGVKD come from the germline V gene. The junction had 6 bases not matched to a gene; V was cut back by 3 bases and J by 3 bases. The CDR3 is 16 amino acids. CDR3 amino acids: CAISDRASGNYNEQFF. The sequenced CDR3 bases are TGTGCCATCAGTGATAGGGCTAGCGGGAACTACAATGAG.

Details on this clone: The DNA ends 3 residues before the CDR3 does, and the rest of the CDR3 is filled in from the germline J gene. The V gene is TRBV7-2, the J gene TRBJ1-2; 8 nucleotides agree with TRBD1. The CDR3 is 14 residues long. Germline loops: CDR1 SGHTA, CDR2 FQGNSA. The CDR3 is CASSSDRANYDYTF. CDR3 bases read: TGTGCCAGCAGCTCGGACAGGGCAAACTACGAC.

A word on this clone: A junction end diverges from the germline sequence, so it may reflect a read error. The sequence runs out 3 residues before the end of the CDR3; the remainder is reconstructed from the germline J gene. This chain joins TRBV5-1 and TRBJ2-7; 7 bases align to TRBD1. This CDR3 spans 13 amino acids. Germline CDR1 reads SGHRS; CDR2 reads YFSETQ. Partial CDR3 DNA: TGCGCCAGCACCTTGAACAGGGGCGGCGAG. Protein product: CASTLNRGGE. The CDR3 as a whole reads CASTLNRGGEQYF.

On this clone: The read gets to within 3 residues of the CDR3 end, and the germline J gene fills in the rest. This sequence joins TRBV14 and TRBJ2-1, with TRBD1 identical over 10 bases. Looked up from germline, CDR1 is SGHDN and CDR2 is FVKESK. The trim removed 1 base at V and 8 bases at J, leaving 14 bases unmatched. The CDR3 length is 18 residues. Partial CDR3 DNA: TGTGCCAGCAGCCAAGTTTCAGACAGGGGGCGCCGTATTGATGAG. Protein: CASSQVSDRGRRIDE. The full CDR3 sequence reads CASSQVSDRGRRIDEQFF.

As to this clone: At one end the junction does not follow the germline gene, possibly because of a read error. The read stops 3 residues short of the end of the CDR3; the missing end is completed from the germline J gene. The J gene is TRBJ2-7, the V gene TRBV7-8, with a weak D call TRBD2 (5 bases). The germline gives CDR1 SGHVS, CDR2 FQNEAQ. The CDR3 is 14 amino acids. The CDR3 is CAGSLVASSHEQYF. The CDR3 bases that were read are TGTGCCGGCAGCTTAGTGGCTAGCAGCCACGAG.

Worth noting for this clone: From the germline J gene comes the end of the CDR3, since the read stops 3 residues before it. Other DNA sequences of this sample code for an identical CDR3. This chain links TRBV2 with TRBJ1-3; D remains ambiguous. This CDR3 is built from 12 residues. CDR1 SNHLY and CDR2 FYNNEI come from the germline V gene. The part of the CDR3 DNA that was read is TGTGCCAGCAGTGACCAGAAAGGGCCC. Protein product: CASSDQKGP. The full CDR3 is CASSDQKGPIYF.

Worth noting for this clone: The read terminates 3 residues before the CDR3 end, so the remaining end is supplied by the germline J gene. The V call is TRBV20-1, the J call TRBJ2-1; D might be TRBD2 (6 bases). From germline, CDR1 is DFQATT and CDR2 SNEGSKA (reference sequence). The CDR3 runs to 16 residues. V was cut by 5 bases and J by 0 bases, with 17 bases left in between. The covered CDR3 bases are TGCAGTGCTTTACTCCCTACAGCGGGCTCCTACAATGAG. Protein: CSALLPTAGSYNE. The entire CDR3 reads CSALLPTAGSYNEQFF.

On this clone: The CDR3 end falls 3 residues outside the read, so it is completed with the germline J gene. The chain uses TRBV2 and TRBJ2-1, with TRBD2 identical over 12 bases. The CDR3 sequence is 18 residues long. CDR1 is SNHLY and CDR2 is FYNNEI in the germline V gene. The J segment lost 1 base and the V segment lost 4 bases, leaving 8 bases of the junction unmatched. The covered CDR3 bases are TGTGCCAGCAGTGGGGGGACTAGCGGGCTGTCTTCCTACAATGAG. Protein: CASSGGTSGLSSYNE. The whole CDR3 reads CASSGGTSGLSSYNEQFF.

As concerns this clone: The read halts 3 residues ahead of the CDR3 end, with the missing end drawn from the germline J gene. The chain carries TRBV11-3 and TRBJ2-7; D might be TRBD2 (5 bases). The CDR3 sequence is 13 residues long. The germline V and J ends were trimmed by 4 bases and 3 bases, with 10 bases remaining between them. The germline gives CDR1 SGHNT, CDR2 YENEEA. The CDR3 spells CASSSGGDYEQYF. The covered CDR3 bases are TGTGCCAGCAGCTCAGGAGGTGACTACGAG.